Listed here are 8 T cell receptor beta chains from one sample, sequenced in a study of shared clonotypes between healthy human individuals. TCRdb's copy holds only in-frame clones and misses some; the assay was immunoSEQ multiplex PCR. The sample contains over 2,000,000 clones, 80% to 95% of which appear only once. Selected positively for CCR7 and CD45RO-negative, naive CD8 cells excluded terminally differentiated effector memory CD45RA+ cells. The sample was naive CD8+ T cells from PBMCs. Receptors were obtained from a man aged 18 to 30 in good health. Some clones in this sample may be carry-over from other donors' samples.

This clone has only one observation. V usage is TRBV19 and J usage is TRBJ2-3, with D perhaps matching TRBD1 (6 bases). Between the trimmed V and J ends, which lost 3 bases and 5 bases, there was a span of 18 bases. This CDR3 is built from 16 residues. Germline V gene lookup returns CDR1 LNHDA and CDR2 SQIVND (reference sequence). The CDR3 DNA reads as TGTGCCAGTAGTATTTGGCCCCAAACAGGGTTAGATACGCAGTATTTT. Translating gives CASSIWPQTGLDTQYF.

A single count supports this clone. The chain employs TRBV7-2 and TRBJ1-3; 11 positions agree with TRBD1. From germline, CDR1 is SGHTA and CDR2 FQGNSA. V was pared by 4 bases and J by 4 bases, with 0 bases of the junction left unmatched. CDR3 length: 14 residues. The CDR3 protein is CASSWTGGGNTIYF. The CDR3 DNA reads TGTGCCAGCAGCTGGACAGGGGGCGGAAACACCATATATTTT.

The chain carries TRBV6-6 and TRBJ1-2; D is unclear. V was clipped by 1 base and J by 8 bases, with 17 bases between them. Germline CDR1 and CDR2: MNHNY and SVGAGI (reference sequence). The CDR3 consists of 15 residues. CDR3 region: CASSYFFERTGGYTF. In DNA form, the CDR3 reads TGTGCCAGCAGTTACTTTTTCGAGCGAACGGGGGGCTACACCTTC.

This clone has just a few counts. CDR3: CAWSGQRNTEAFF. The CDR3 nucleotides are TGTGCCTGGAGTGGACAGAGGAACACTGAAGCTTTCTTT. This chain joins TRBV30 and TRBJ1-1; a weak D match, TRBD1 (5 bases). With 1 base removed from V and 1 base from J, the gap between germline ends came to 7 bases. In germline, CDR1 is GTSNPN, CDR2 SVGIG (reference sequence). The CDR3 runs to 13 residues.

This chain joins TRBV7-6 and TRBJ2-5; 8 bases map to TRBD1. Trimming cost V 5 bases and J 3 bases; bases outside gene matches: 8. Germline values: CDR1 SGHVS, CDR2 FNYEAQ. This CDR3 has 15 residues. CDR3 residues: CASSHPGQVEETQYF. CDR3 nucleotide sequence: TGTGCCAGCAGCCATCCGGGACAGGTAGAAGAGACCCAGTACTTC. The full variable domain, with the rest looked up from reference TRBV7-6 and TRBJ2-5, is GAGVSQSPRYKVTKRGQDVALRCDPISGHVSLYWYRQALGQGPEFLTYFNYEAQQDKSGLPNDRFSAERPEGSISTLTIQRTEQRDSAMYRCASSHPGQVEETQYFGPGTRLLVL.

The chain is built from TRBV28 and TRBJ2-7, with a possible D match to TRBD2 (5 bases). Trimming pared 6 bases from V and 7 bases from J, leaving 19 bases between. Germline lookup yields CDR1 MDHEN and CDR2 SYDVKM. The CDR3 spans 14 residues. CDR3: CASRILPGSLEQYF. The CDR3 DNA is TGTGCCAGCAGAATTCTCCCGGGAAGTCTGGAGCAGTACTTC.

This clone was observed once. V and J are TRBV9 and TRBJ2-1; D is perhaps TRBD2 (5 bases). The germline CDR1 and CDR2 sequences are SGDLS and YYNGEE. The CDR3 runs to 12 residues. V shed 2 bases and J shed 8 bases, with 8 bases lying between them. The CDR3 nucleotides read TGTGCCAGCAGCGTGAGCGGTGATGAGCAGTTCTTC. Amino acids: CASSVSGDEQFF.

The chain joins TRBV5-1 to TRBJ1-4; 10 nucleotides match TRBD1. CDR1 is SGHRS and CDR2 is YFSETQ in the germline V gene. The CDR3 has 15 amino acids. Losses at the gene ends were 4 bases for V and 6 bases for J; bases not matched to a gene: 6. The CDR3 sequence is CASSQGTGDYEKLFF. In DNA, the CDR3 is TGCGCCAGCAGCCAAGGGACAGGGGATTATGAAAAACTGTTTTTT.